These 23 T cell receptor beta chains originate from one sample sequenced in a study of cytomegalovirus exposure and HLA in healthy donors. The PCR used 60 Vbeta and 13 Jbeta primers. Only in-frame clones appear in the TCRdb table, and some are missing; sequencing was by immunoSEQ multiplex PCR. The profile shows more than 150,000 clones, 70% to 85% of them singletons. Sequenced material: PBMCs. All receptors derive from a man younger than 30 in good health and CMV-seronegative.

This sequence joins TRBV9 and TRBJ1-1; 8 bases agree with TRBD1. Germline CDR1 reads SGDLS; CDR2 reads YYNGEE. The junction had 7 bases not matched to a gene; V was cut back by 3 bases and J by 0 bases. This CDR3 spans 16 amino acids. In nucleotides, the CDR3 is TGTGCCAGCAGCGGCGGACAGGGCCTCTTGAACACTGAAGCTTTCTTT. Protein: CASSGGQGLLNTEAFF.

The chain recombines TRBV27 with TRBJ2-7; TRBD1 matches at 10 bases. This CDR3 contains 15 residues. The trim removed 6 bases at V and 2 bases at J, leaving 7 bases unmatched. Germline loops: CDR1 MNHEY, CDR2 SMNVEV (reference sequence). The CDR3 DNA reads as TGTGCCAGCAGACTGGGACAGGGGAGGGCCTACGAGCAGTACTTC. Translating gives CASRLGQGRAYEQYF.

The V call is TRBV4-1, the J call TRBJ1-1, with D perhaps TRBD1 (5 bases). V was clipped by 0 bases and J by 0 bases, with 11 bases between them. CDR3 length equals 16 residues. The germline CDR1 and CDR2 sequences are MGHRA and YSYEKL. CDR3 protein: CASSQDRRGLNTEAFF. The CDR3 DNA reads as TGCGCCAGCAGCCAAGATCGGCGGGGACTGAACACTGAAGCTTTCTTT.

J is TRBJ1-3 and V is TRBV7-9; D may be TRBD1 (6 bases). CDR1 is SEHNR, CDR2 FQNEAQ, per germline (reference sequence). V was clipped by 5 bases and J by 0 bases, with 23 bases between them. This CDR3 comprises 19 residues. The CDR3 is CASSPEGGQPPRSGNTIYF. The CDR3 DNA follows: TGTGCCAGCAGCCCCGAGGGCGGACAGCCACCTCGCTCTGGAAACACCATATATTTT.

This clone has only a few counts. This rearrangement joins TRBV9 to TRBJ2-3, with TRBD2 identical over 11 bases. The J segment lost 4 bases and the V segment lost 0 bases, leaving 10 bases of the junction unmatched. Germline V gives CDR1 SGDLS, CDR2 YYNGEE. The CDR3 is 18 residues long. CDR3 DNA: TGTGCCAGCAGCGTAGGGCTAGCGGGGGGCTCTCGACCAGATACGCAGTATTTT. Residues: CASSVGLAGGSRPDTQYF.

V gene TRBV19 combines with J gene TRBJ2-3; tentative D call: TRBD2 (5 bases). Germline V gene lookup returns CDR1 LNHDA and CDR2 SQIVND (reference sequence). V dropped 4 bases and J dropped 4 bases, with 9 bases sitting between them. The CDR3 runs to 13 residues. Here the CDR3 reads CASSTSLADTQYF. The CDR3, as DNA: TGTGCCAGTAGTACTAGCCTCGCAGATACGCAGTATTTT.

This chain connects TRBV19 to TRBJ2-3; 10 bases match TRBD2. J was trimmed by 5 bases and V by 8 bases; bases with no gene match: 7. CDR1 LNHDA and CDR2 SQIVND come from the germline V gene (reference sequence). The CDR3 runs to 14 residues. The CDR3 DNA reads TGTGCCAGTCAGAGCGGGGGGGCGTTAGATACGCAGTATTTT. This encodes CASQSGGALDTQYF. The full variable domain, completed using reference TRBV19 and TRBJ2-3, is DGGITQSPKYLFRKEGQNVTLSCEQNLNHDAMYWYRQDPGQGLRLIYYSQIVNDFQKGDIAEGYSVSREKKESFPLTVTSAQKNPTAFYLCASQSGGALDTQYFGPGTRLTVL.

The chain combines TRBV5-4 with TRBJ2-7, with 8 bases that match TRBD1. This CDR3 spans 12 amino acids. J gave up 4 bases and V 4 bases, and 1 base lay outside the gene matches. From germline, CDR1 is SGHNT and CDR2 YYREEE (reference sequence). The CDR3 here is CASSGTGYEQYF. The CDR3 coding sequence is TGTGCCAGCAGCGGGACAGGATACGAGCAGTACTTC.

The chain recombines TRBV11-2 with TRBJ1-2; 7 bases map to TRBD1. V dropped 4 bases and J dropped 13; count of bases not matched to a gene: 18. The CDR3 runs 15 residues. Germline loops: CDR1 SGHAT, CDR2 FQNNGV. Written as DNA, the CDR3 is TGTGCCAGCAGCTCACCGGGACAGACCACTTACGTCGTCACCTTC. This encodes CASSSPGQTTYVVTF.

The chain is built from TRBV6-1 and TRBJ1-1; D uncertain. Germline-derived CDR1 and CDR2 are MNHNS and SASEGT. There are 14 residues in the CDR3. V lost 5 bases and J lost 1, with 11 bases in between. CDR3 amino acids: CASSRGEGNTEAFF. CDR3 nucleotides: TGTGCCAGCAGTCGCGGGGAGGGGAACACTGAAGCTTTCTTT.

The V gene is TRBV9, the J gene TRBJ1-6; D unclear. The CDR3 sequence is 12 residues long. The ends were cut back, 4 bases at V and 4 bases at J, with 3 bases in the middle. CDR1 and CDR2 from the germline V gene are SGDLS and YYNGEE. Written as DNA, the CDR3 is TGTGCCAGCAGCCCATATAATTCACCCCTCCACTTT. Residues: CASSPYNSPLHF.

The CDR3 spells CASSFGTRAYEQYF. For the CDR3, the DNA is TGTGCCAGCAGCTTTGGGACTAGGGCTTACGAGCAGTACTTC. The V and J genes are TRBV5-5 and TRBJ2-7, with 8 positions matching TRBD2. Per germline, CDR1 SGHKS and CDR2 YYEKEE (reference sequence). The CDR3 sequence is 14 residues long. V was pared by 2 bases and J by 4 bases, with 5 bases of the junction left unmatched.

The gene calls are TRBV4-3 and TRBJ2-3, with TRBD2 matching 12 bases. The CDR3 spans 17 residues. Germline CDR1 LGHNA, CDR2 YSLEER. V lost 1 base, J lost 7 bases, and 9 bases stayed unmatched. The CDR3 loop is CASSQVASGGDTHTQYF. The CDR3 DNA is TGCGCCAGCAGCCAAGTGGCTAGCGGGGGGGATACCCATACGCAGTATTTT.

The J gene is TRBJ1-2, the V gene TRBV6-1; 8 positions agree with TRBD1. The CDR3 extends over 15 amino acids. With 5 bases clipped from V and 5 bases from J, the junction kept 10 bases outside the gene matches. CDR1 and CDR2 (germline): MNHNS, SASEGT. The CDR3 sequence: CASSSKAGGFYGYTF. The CDR3 nucleotides are TGTGCCAGCAGTAGCAAGGCAGGGGGCTTTTATGGCTACACCTTC.

This clone has just a few counts. The chain joins TRBV7-6 to TRBJ1-6, with 7 positions matching TRBD1. The junction had 5 bases not matched to a gene; V was cut back by 4 bases and J by 5 bases. Germline CDR1 and CDR2: SGHVS and FNYEAQ. This CDR3 is 15 amino acids long. The CDR3 reads CASSSHRGHNSPLHF. CDR3 nucleotide sequence: TGTGCCAGCAGCTCTCACAGGGGCCATAATTCACCCCTCCACTTT.

This clone was counted a single time. The chain has TRBV27 and TRBJ1-1, with 9 bases identical to TRBD1. V dropped 4 bases and J dropped 7; count of bases not matched to a gene: 10. Germline loops: CDR1 MNHEY, CDR2 SMNVEV (reference sequence). This CDR3 contains 15 residues. In DNA form, the CDR3 reads TGTGCCAGCAGTTCATATCAACAGGGGGCCAGTGAAGCTTTCTTT. It specifies CASSSYQQGASEAFF.

This rearrangement joins TRBV6-5 to TRBJ2-5, with a tentative D call TRBD1 (6 bases). The germline gives CDR1 MNHEY, CDR2 SVGAGI. The CDR3 extends over 15 amino acids. V lost 2 bases and J 7 bases, leaving 17 bases between the germline ends. This CDR3 is CASSYQGQGIGTQYF. CDR3 in DNA: TGTGCCAGCAGTTACCAGGGGCAAGGAATCGGGACCCAGTACTTC.

The chain links TRBV6-5 to TRBJ2-7; 8 bases line up with TRBD2. The CDR3 loop spans 14 amino acids. The V gene end was trimmed by 6 bases and the J gene end by 2 bases; junction bases not matched to a gene: 6. Germline CDR1 and CDR2: MNHEY and SVGAGI. The CDR3 loop reads CASSRGGFTYEQYF. DNA of the CDR3: TGTGCCAGCAGCCGGGGGGGTTTTACCTACGAGCAGTACTTC.

This sequence joins TRBV19 and TRBJ1-2; TRBD1 agrees at 9 bases. CDR3 length: 14 residues. CDR1 and CDR2 (germline): LNHDA, SQIVND (reference sequence). The trim removed 8 bases at V and 8 bases at J, leaving 12 bases unmatched. The CDR3 sequence is CASLPGQGSGGYTF. The CDR3 DNA sequence: TGTGCCAGTCTCCCGGGACAGGGATCGGGCGGCTACACCTTC.

The chain couples TRBV4-2 to TRBJ1-4; D is perhaps TRBD1 (6 bases). This CDR3 is 16 amino acids long. Between the trimmed V and J ends, which lost 0 bases and 4 bases, there was a span of 12 bases. Germline V gene sequence: CDR1 LGHNA, CDR2 YNFKEQ. Written as DNA, the CDR3 is TGTGCCAGCAGCCAAGATAGGGACACGGATAATGAAAAACTGTTTTTT. It codes for CASSQDRDTDNEKLFF.

This clone has a handful of counts. The chain joins TRBV27 to TRBJ1-1, with D unresolved. Germline CDR1 reads MNHEY; CDR2 reads SMNVEV (reference sequence). V gave up 0 bases and J gave up 3 bases, with 8 bases separating them. The length of the CDR3 is 14 residues. CDR3 loop: CASSLSLIHTEAFF. The CDR3 region has the DNA TGTGCCAGCAGTTTATCCCTAATTCACACTGAAGCTTTCTTT.

V and J are TRBV4-3 and TRBJ2-1; 8 nucleotides match TRBD2. The CDR3 extends over 15 amino acids. V lost 4 bases to trimming and J lost 4 bases; unmatched junction nucleotides: 6. CDR1 LGHNA and CDR2 YSLEER come from the germline V gene. The DNA for the CDR3 is TGCGCCAGCAGCCCGGCGGGGGGTCGATACAATGAGCAGTTCTTC. It codes for CASSPAGGRYNEQFF.

The chain combines TRBV13 with TRBJ2-5; D call uncertain. V gave up 0 bases and J gave up 4 bases, with 9 bases separating them. The CDR3 length is 14 residues. Germline V gene lookup returns CDR1 PRHDT and CDR2 FYEKMQ (reference sequence). The CDR3 spells CASSLGPSGETQYF. In DNA form, the CDR3 reads TGTGCCAGCAGCTTAGGTCCCAGTGGAGAGACCCAGTACTTC. Supplemented by reference TRBV13 and TRBJ2-5, the full variable domain reads AAGVIQSPRHLIKEKRETATLKCYPIPRHDTVYWYQQGPGQDPQFLISFYEKMQSDKGSIPDRFSAQQFSDYHSELNMSSLELGDSALYFCASSLGPSGETQYFGPGTRLLVL.